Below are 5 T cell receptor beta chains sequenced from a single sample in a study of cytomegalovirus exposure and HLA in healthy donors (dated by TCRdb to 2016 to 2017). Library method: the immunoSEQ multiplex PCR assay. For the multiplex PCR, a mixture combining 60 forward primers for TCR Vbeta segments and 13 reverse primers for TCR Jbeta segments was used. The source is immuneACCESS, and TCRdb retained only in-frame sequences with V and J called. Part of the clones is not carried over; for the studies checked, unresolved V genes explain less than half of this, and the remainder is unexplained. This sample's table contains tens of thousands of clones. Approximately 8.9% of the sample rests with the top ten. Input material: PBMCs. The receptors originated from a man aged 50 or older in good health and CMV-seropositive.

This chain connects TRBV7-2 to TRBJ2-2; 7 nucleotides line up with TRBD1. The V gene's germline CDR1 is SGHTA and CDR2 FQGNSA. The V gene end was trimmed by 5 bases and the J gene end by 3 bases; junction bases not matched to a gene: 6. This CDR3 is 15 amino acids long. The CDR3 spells CASSQGQVYTGELFF. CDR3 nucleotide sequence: TGTGCCAGCAGCCAAGGACAGGTCTACACCGGGGAGCTGTTTTTT. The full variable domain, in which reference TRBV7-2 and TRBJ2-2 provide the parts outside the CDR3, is GAGVSQSPSNKVTEKGKDVELRCDPISGHTALYWYRQSLGQGLEFLIYFQGNSAPDKSGLPSDRFSAERTGGSVSTLTIQRTQQEDSAVYLCASSQGQVYTGELFFGEGSRLTVL.

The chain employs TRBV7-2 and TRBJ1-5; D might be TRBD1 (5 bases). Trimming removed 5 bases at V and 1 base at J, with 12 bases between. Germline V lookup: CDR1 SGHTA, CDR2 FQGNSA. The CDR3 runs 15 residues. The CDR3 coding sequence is TGTGCCAGCAGCAGCGAGCCAGGGAGCAATCAGCCCCAGCATTTT. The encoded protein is CASSSEPGSNQPQHF.

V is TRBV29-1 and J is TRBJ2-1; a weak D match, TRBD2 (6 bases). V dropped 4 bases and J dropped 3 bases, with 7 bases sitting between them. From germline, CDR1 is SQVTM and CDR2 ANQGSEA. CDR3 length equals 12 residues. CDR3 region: CSVGEVYNEQFF. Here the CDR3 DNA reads TGCAGCGTTGGGGAGGTCTACAATGAGCAGTTCTTC.

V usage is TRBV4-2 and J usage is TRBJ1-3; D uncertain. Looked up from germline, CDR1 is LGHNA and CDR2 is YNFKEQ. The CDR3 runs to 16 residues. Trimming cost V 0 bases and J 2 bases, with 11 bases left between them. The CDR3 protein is CASSQDSFTAGNTIYF. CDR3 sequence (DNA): TGTGCCAGCAGCCAAGATTCTTTTACAGCTGGAAACACCATATATTTT.

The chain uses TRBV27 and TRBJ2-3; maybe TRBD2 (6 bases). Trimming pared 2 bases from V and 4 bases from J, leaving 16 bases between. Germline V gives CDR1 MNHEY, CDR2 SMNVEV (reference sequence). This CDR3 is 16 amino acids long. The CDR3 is CASSLTDGGVADTQYF. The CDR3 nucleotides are TGTGCCAGCAGTTTAACCGACGGGGGTGTTGCAGATACGCAGTATTTT.